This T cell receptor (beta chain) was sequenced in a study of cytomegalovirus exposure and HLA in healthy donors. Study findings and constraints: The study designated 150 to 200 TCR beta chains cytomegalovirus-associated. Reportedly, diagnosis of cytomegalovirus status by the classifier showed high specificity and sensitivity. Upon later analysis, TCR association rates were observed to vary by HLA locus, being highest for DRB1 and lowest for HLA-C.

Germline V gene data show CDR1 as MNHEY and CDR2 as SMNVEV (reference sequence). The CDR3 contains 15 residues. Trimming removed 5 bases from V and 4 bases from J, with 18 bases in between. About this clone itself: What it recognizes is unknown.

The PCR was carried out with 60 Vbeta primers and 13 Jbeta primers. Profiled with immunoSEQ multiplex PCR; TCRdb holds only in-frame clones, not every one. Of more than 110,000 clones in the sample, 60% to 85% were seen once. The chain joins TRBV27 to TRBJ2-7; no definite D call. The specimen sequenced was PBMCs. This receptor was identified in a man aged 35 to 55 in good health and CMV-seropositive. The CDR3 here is CASSVSRSVVYEQYF. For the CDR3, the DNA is TGTGCCAGCAGTGTGAGCAGGTCGGTTGTGTACGAGCAGTACTTC.